Sequencing of this TCR beta chain was carried out in a study of blood T cell repertoires in COVID-19. Background on the study: Some COVID-19 samples were acute and others convalescent; all came from the United States, Italy and Spain.

The repertoire was sequenced with immunoSEQ multiplex PCR; TCRdb's copy has only in-frame clones and lacks some. The repertoire holds about 250,000 clones, with more than 70% as singletons. This receptor was taken from a woman between 40 and 55 years old who had recovered from COVID-19. Input material: peripheral blood.

CDR3 residues: CASYRERSNQPQHF. CDR3 coding DNA: TGTGCAAGTTACAGGGAGAGGAGCAATCAGCCCCAGCATTTT. The chain uses TRBV12-2 and TRBJ1-5; no DNA check was done on the table's D call, TRBD1. TRBV12-2 is annotated as a pseudogene. This CDR3 spans 14 amino acids.